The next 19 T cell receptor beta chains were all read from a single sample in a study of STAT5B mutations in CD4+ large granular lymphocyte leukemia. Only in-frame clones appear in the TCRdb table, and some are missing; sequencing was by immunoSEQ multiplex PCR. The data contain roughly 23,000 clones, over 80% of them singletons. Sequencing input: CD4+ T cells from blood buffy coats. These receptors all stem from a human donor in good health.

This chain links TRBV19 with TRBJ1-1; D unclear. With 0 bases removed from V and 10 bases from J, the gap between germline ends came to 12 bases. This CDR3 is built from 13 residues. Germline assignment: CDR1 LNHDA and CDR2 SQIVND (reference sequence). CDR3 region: CASSIETGVGAFF. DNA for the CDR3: TGTGCCAGTAGTATAGAGACGGGAGTTGGAGCTTTCTTT.

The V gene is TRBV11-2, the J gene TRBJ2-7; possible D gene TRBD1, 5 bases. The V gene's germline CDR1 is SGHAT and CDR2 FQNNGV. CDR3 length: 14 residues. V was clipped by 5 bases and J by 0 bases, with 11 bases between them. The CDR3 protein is CASSLLQASYEQYF. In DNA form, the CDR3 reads TGTGCCAGCAGCCTCTTACAGGCCTCCTACGAGCAGTACTTC.

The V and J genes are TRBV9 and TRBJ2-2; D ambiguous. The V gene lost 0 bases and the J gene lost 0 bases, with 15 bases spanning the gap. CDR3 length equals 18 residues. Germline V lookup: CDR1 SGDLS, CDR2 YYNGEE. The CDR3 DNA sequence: TGTGCCAGCAGCGTAGTATCAGGCTCGGTAGCGAACACCGGGGAGCTGTTTTTT. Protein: CASSVVSGSVANTGELFF.

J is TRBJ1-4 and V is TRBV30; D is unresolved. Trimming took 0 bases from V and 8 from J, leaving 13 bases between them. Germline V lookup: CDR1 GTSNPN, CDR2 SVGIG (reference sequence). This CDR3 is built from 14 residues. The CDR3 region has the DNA TGTGCCTGGAGTGTACCCGGGAGGGTCGAAAAACTGTTTTTT. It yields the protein CAWSVPGRVEKLFF.

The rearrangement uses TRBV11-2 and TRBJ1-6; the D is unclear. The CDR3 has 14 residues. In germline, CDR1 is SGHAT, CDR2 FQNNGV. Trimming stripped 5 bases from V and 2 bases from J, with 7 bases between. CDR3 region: CASSVRTYNSPLHF. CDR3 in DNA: TGTGCCAGCAGCGTTCGGACCTATAATTCACCCCTCCACTTT.

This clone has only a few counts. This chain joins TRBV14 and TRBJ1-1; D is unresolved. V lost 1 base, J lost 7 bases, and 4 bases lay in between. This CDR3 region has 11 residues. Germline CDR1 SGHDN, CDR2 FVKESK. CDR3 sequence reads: CASSQGGEAFF. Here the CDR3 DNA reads TGTGCCAGCAGCCAAGGGGGTGAAGCTTTCTTT.

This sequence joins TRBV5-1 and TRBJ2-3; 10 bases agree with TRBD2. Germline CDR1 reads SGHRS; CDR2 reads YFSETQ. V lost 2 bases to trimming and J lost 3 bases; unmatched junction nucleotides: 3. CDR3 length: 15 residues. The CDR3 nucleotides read TGCGCCAGCAGCTTAGCGGGGGGGAGGACAGATACGCAGTATTTT. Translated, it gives CASSLAGGRTDTQYF.

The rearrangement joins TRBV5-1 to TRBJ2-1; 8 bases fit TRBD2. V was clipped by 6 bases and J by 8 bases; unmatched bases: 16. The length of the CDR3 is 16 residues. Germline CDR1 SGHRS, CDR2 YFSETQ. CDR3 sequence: CASTRVSGGNWDEQFF. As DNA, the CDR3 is TGCGCCAGCACGCGGGTGAGCGGGGGAAACTGGGATGAGCAGTTCTTC.

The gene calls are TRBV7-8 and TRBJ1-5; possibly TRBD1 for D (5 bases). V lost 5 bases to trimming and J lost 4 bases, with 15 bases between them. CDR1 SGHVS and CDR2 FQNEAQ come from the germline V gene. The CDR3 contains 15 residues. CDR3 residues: CASSPGGTTNQPQHF. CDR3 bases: TGTGCCAGCAGCCCGGGCGGGACGACAAATCAGCCCCAGCATTTT.

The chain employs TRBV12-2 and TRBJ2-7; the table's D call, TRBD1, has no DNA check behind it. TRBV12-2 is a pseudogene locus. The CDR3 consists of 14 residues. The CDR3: CASRSQVGRGEQYF. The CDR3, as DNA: TGTGCAAGTCGCTCCCAGGTCGGCAGGGGCGAGCAGTACTTC.

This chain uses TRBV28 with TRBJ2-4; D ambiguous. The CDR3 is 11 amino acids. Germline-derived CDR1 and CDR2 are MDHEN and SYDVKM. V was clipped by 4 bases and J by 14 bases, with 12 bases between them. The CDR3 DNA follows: TGTGCCAGCAGTTGGGGTTCCGCTGAGTACTTC. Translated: CASSWGSAEYF.

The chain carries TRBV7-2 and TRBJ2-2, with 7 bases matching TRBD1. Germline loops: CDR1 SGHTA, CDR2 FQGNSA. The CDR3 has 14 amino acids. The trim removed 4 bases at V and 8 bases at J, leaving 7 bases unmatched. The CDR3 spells CASSSYRGTGELFF. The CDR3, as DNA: TGTGCCAGCAGCTCATACAGGGGCACAGGGGAGCTGTTTTTT.

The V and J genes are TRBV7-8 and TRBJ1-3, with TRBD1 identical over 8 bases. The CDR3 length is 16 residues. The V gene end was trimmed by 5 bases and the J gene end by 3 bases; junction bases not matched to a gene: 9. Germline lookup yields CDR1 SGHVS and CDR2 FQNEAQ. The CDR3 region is CASSAYGQGFGNTIYF. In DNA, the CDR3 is TGTGCCAGCAGCGCATACGGACAGGGCTTTGGAAACACCATATATTTT.

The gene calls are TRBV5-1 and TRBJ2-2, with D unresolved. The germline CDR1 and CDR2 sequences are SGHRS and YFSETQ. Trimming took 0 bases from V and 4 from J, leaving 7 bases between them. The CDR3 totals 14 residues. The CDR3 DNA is TGCGCCAGCAGCTTGGTCCCTTCCACCGGGGAGCTGTTTTTT. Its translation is CASSLVPSTGELFF.

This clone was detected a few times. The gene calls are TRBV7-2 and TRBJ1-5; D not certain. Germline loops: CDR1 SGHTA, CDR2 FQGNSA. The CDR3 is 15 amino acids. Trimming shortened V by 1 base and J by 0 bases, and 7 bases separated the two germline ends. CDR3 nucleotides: TGTGCCAGCAGCTTAGGAGAATTTAGCAATCAGCCCCAGCATTTT. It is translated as CASSLGEFSNQPQHF.

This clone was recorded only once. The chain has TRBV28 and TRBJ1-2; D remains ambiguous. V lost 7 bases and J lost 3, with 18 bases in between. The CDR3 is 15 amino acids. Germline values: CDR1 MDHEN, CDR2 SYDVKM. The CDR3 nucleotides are TGTGCCAGCACCCCCGGAGTAGCTAGTTACTATGGCTACACCTTC. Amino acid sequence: CASTPGVASYYGYTF.

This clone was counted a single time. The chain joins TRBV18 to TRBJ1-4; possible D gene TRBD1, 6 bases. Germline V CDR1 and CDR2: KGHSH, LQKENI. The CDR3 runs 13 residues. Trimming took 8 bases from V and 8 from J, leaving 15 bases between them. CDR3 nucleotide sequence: TGTGCCAGCACCGGAGGACAGCTAGAAAAACTGTTTTTT. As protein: CASTGGQLEKLFF.

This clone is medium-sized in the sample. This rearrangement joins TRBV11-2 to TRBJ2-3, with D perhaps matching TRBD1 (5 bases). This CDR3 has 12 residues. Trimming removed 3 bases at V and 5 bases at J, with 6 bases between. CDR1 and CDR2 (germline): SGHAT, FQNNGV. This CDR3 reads CASSLQGDTQYF. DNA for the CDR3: TGTGCCAGCAGCTTGCAGGGAGATACGCAGTATTTT. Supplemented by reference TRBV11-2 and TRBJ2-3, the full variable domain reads EAGVAQSPRYKIIEKRQSVAFWCNPISGHATLYWYQQILGQGPKLLIQFQNNGVVDDSQLPKDRFSAERLKGVDSTLKIQPAKLEDSAVYLCASSLQGDTQYFGPGTRLTVL.

For the CDR3, the DNA is TGTGCCTGGAACGGGGGGGTAATCACAGATACGCAGTATTTT. This sequence encodes CAWNGGVITDTQYF. The rearrangement uses TRBV30 and TRBJ2-3; 8 bases map to TRBD2. Germline CDR1 reads GTSNPN; CDR2 reads SVGIG (reference sequence). Trimming took 4 bases from V and 2 from J; bases not matched to a gene: 5. The CDR3 has 14 amino acids.